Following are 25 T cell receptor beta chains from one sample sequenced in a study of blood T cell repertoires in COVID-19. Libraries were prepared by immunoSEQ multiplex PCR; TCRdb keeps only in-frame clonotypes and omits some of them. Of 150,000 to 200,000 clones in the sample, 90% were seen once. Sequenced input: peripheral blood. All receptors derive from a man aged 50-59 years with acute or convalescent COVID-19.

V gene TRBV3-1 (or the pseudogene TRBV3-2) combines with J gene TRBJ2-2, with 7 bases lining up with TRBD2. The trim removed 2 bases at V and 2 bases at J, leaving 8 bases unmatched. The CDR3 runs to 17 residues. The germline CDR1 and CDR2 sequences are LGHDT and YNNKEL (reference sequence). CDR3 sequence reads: CASSQFRQRGNTGELFF. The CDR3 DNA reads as TGTGCCAGCAGCCAATTCAGACAGCGGGGAAACACCGGGGAGCTGTTTTTT.

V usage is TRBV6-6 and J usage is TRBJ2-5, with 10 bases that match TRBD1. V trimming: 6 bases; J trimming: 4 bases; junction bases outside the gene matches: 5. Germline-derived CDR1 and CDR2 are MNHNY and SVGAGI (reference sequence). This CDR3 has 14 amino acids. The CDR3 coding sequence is TGTGCCAGCAGAGGGGGACAGGGGACAGAGACCCAGTACTTC. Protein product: CASRGGQGTETQYF.

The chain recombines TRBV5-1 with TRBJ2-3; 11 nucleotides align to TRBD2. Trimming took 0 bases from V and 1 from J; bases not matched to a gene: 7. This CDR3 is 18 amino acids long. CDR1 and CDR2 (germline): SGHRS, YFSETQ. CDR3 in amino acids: CASSLASGGFPGTDTQYF. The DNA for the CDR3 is TGCGCCAGCAGCTTGGCTAGCGGGGGGTTCCCAGGCACAGATACGCAGTATTTT.

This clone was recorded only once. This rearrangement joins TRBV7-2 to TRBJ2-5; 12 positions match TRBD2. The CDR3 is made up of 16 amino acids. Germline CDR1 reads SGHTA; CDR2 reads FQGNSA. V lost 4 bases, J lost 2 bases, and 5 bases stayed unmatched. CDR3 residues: CASSSRLAGEQETQYF. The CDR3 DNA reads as TGTGCCAGCAGCTCCCGACTAGCGGGAGAACAAGAGACCCAGTACTTC.

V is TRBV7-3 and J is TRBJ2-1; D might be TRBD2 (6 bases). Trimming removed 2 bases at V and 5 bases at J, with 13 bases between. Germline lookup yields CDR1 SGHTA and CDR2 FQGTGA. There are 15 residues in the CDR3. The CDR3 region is CASSLGSGPNNEQFF. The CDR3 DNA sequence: TGTGCCAGCAGCTTAGGTAGCGGACCGAACAATGAGCAGTTCTTC.

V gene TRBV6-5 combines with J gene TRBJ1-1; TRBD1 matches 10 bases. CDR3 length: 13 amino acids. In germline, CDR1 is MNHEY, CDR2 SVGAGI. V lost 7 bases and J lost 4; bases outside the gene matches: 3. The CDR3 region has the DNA TGTGCCAGCACGCGGGACAGGGGCACTGAAGCTTTCTTT. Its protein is CASTRDRGTEAFF.

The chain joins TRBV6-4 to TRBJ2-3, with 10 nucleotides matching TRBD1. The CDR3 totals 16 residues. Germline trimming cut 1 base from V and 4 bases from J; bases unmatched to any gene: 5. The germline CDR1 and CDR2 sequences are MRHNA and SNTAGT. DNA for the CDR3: TGTGCCAGCAGTGACTACCCCGGGACAGGGGCAGATACGCAGTATTTT. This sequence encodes CASSDYPGTGADTQYF.

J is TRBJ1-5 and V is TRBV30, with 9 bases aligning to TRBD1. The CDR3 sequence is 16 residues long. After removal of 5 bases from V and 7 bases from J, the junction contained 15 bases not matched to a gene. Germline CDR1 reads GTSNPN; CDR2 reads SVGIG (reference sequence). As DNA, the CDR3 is TGTGCCTGGTCCGCCCGGACAGGGGAACTCTGGCAGCCCCAGCATTTT. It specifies CAWSARTGELWQPQHF.

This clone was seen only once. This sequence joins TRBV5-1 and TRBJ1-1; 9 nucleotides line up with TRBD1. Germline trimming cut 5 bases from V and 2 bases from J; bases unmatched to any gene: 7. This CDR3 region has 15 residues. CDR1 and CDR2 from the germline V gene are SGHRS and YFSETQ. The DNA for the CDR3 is TGCGCCAGCAGTCCTGGACAGGGGAGAAACACTGAAGCTTTCTTT. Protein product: CASSPGQGRNTEAFF.

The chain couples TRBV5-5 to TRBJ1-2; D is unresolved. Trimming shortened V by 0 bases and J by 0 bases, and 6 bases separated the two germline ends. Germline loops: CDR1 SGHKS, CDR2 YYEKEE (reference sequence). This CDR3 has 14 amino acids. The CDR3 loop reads CASSLVPTNYGYTF. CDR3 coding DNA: TGTGCCAGCAGCTTGGTTCCAACTAACTATGGCTACACCTTC.

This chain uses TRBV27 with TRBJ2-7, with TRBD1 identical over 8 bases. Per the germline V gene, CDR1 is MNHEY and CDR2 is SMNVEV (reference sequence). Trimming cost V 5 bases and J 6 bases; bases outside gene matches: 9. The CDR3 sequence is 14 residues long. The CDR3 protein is CASSPAGTGPEQYF. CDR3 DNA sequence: TGTGCCAGCAGTCCCGCCGGGACAGGCCCCGAGCAGTACTTC.

The CDR3: CASSVMSTGELFF. The CDR3 region has the DNA TGTGCCAGCAGTGTCATGTCCACCGGGGAGCTGTTTTTT. The genes are TRBV25-1 and TRBJ2-2, with D unclear. CDR3 length: 13 amino acids. Germline-derived CDR1 and CDR2 are MGHDK and SYGVNS. Trimming stripped 4 bases from V and 4 bases from J, with 7 bases between.

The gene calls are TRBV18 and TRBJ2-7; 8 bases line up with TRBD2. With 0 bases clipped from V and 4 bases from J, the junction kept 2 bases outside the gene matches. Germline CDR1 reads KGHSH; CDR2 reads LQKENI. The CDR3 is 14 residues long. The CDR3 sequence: CASSPPASGYEQYF. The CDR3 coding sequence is TGTGCCAGCTCACCACCGGCTAGCGGGTACGAGCAGTACTTC.

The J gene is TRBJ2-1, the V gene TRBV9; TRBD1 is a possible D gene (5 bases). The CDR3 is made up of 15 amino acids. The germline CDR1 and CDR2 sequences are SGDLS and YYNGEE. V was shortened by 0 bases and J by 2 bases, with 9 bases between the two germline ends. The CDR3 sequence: CASSVGWGTYNEQFF. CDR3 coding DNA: TGTGCCAGCAGCGTAGGGTGGGGCACCTACAATGAGCAGTTCTTC.

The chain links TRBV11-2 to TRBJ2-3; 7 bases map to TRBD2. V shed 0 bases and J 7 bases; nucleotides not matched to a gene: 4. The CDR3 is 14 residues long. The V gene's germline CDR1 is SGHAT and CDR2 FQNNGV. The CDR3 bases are TGTGCCAGCAGCTTAGATAGGGGAGGGAATACGCAGTATTTT. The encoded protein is CASSLDRGGNTQYF.

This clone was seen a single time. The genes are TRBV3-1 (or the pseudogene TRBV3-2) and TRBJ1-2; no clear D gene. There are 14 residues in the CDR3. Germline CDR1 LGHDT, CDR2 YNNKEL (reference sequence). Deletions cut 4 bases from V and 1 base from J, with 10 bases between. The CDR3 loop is CASSPGEVNYGYTF. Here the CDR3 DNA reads TGTGCCAGCAGCCCGGGAGAGGTTAACTATGGCTACACCTTC.

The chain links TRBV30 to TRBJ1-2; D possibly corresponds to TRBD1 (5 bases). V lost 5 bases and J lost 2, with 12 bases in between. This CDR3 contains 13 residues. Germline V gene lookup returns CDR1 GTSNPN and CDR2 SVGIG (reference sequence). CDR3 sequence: CAWSYSGNYGYTF. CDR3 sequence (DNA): TGTGCCTGGTCCTATTCAGGGAACTATGGCTACACCTTC.

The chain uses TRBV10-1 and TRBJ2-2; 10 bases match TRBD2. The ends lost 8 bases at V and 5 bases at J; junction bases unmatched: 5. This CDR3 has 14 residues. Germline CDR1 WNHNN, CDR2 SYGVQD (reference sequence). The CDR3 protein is CASGGGLATGELFF. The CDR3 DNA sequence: TGCGCCAGCGGAGGGGGACTAGCGACCGGGGAGCTGTTTTTT.

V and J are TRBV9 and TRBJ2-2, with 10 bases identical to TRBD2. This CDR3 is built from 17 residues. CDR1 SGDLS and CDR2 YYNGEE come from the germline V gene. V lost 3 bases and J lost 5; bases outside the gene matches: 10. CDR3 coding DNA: TGTGCCAGCAGCGGGGAGCGGGGGGGCCGTTGGACCGGGGAGCTGTTTTTT. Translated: CASSGERGGRWTGELFF.

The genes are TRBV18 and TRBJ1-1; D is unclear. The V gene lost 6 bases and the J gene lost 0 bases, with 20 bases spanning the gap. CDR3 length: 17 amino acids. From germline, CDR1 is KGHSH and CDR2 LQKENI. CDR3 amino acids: CASSLLTWLNMNTEAFF. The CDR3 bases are TGTGCCAGCTCCTTACTGACATGGCTGAACATGAACACTGAAGCTTTCTTT.

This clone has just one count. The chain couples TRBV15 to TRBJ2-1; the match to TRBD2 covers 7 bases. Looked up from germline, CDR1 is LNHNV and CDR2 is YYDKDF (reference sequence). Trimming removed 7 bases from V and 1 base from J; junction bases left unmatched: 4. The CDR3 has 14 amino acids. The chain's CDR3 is CATKPGGSYNEQFF. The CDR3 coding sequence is TGTGCCACCAAGCCGGGAGGATCCTACAATGAGCAGTTCTTC.

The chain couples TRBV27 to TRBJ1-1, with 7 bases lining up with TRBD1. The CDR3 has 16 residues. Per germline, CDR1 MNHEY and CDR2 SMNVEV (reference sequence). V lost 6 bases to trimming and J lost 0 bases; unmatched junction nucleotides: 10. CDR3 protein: CASSTTRTGLNTEAFF. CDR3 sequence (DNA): TGTGCCAGCAGCACCACTCGGACAGGCCTGAACACTGAAGCTTTCTTT.

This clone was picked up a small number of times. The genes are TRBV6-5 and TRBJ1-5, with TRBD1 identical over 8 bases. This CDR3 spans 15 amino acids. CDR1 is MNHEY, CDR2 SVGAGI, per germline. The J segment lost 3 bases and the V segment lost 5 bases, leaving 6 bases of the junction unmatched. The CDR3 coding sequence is TGTGCCAGCAGTCCCAGGGGGCACGACAATCAGCCCCAGCATTTT. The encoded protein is CASSPRGHDNQPQHF.

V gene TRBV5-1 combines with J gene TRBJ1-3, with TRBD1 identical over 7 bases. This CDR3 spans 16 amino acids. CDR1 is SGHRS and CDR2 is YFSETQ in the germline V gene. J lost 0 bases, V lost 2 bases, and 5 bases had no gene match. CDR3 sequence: CASSFTTGVSGNTIYF. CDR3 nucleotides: TGCGCCAGCAGCTTTACCACAGGGGTCTCTGGAAACACCATATATTTT.

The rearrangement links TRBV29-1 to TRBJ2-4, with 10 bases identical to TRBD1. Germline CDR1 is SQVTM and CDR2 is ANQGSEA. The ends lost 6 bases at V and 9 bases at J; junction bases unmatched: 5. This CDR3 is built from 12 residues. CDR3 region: CSVGTGEGIQYF. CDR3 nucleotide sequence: TGCAGCGTGGGGACAGGGGAGGGCATTCAGTACTTC. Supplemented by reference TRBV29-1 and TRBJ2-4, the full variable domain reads SAVISQKPSRDICQRGTSLTIQCQVDSQVTMMFWYRQQPGQSLTLIATANQGSEATYESGFVIDKFPISRPNLTFSTLTVSNMSPEDSSIYLCSVGTGEGIQYFGAGTRLSVL.